This TCR beta chain was sequenced in a study of somatic mutations in cytotoxic T cells in rheumatoid arthritis. Profiled with immunoSEQ multiplex PCR; TCRdb holds only in-frame clones, not every one. The sample includes about 7,400 clones, 75% to 90% of them seen just once. This clone was seen a few times. The CDR3 has 15 amino acids. From germline, CDR1 is MDHEN and CDR2 SYDVKM. J gave up 4 bases and V 2 bases, and 5 bases lay outside the gene matches. Sequenced material: CD8+ T cells sorted from blood. The source of this sequence is a man aged 35 to 55 with rheumatoid arthritis. The gene calls are TRBV28 and TRBJ2-3; 8 bases match TRBD1. The CDR3 sequence: CASSLLDRGADTQYF. The CDR3, as DNA: TGTGCCAGCAGTTTACTAGACAGGGGCGCAGATACGCAGTATTTT.